These T cell receptor beta chains were read from a single sample in a study of cytomegalovirus exposure and HLA in healthy donors. The method was immunoSEQ multiplex PCR; TCRdb's version includes in-frame clones alone and lacks a portion of them. The sample includes about 60,000 clones, 85% to 95% seen only once; the top ten take under 7%. Sequenced input: PBMCs. These receptors were taken from a woman in her late teens or twenties in good health and CMV-seronegative. Both conserved end residues are part of each CDR3. The D gene is left open where the match is weak. The size entry is marked missing in some rows and otherwise reads once, few, many or a size class.

CDR3: CASRPASSSYEQYF
DNA: TGTGCCAGCAGGCCAGCGAGCAGCTCCTACGAGCAGTACTTC
length: 14
D: -
size: -
V: TRBV7-2
J: TRBJ2-7

CDR3: CASSLDRAGGPGDTQYF
DNA: TGTGCCAGCAGCCTAGATCGAGCGGGGGGCCCAGGCGATACGCAGTATTTT
length: 17
D: TRBD2
size: once
V: TRBV9
J: TRBJ2-3

CDR3: CASSQDPGEGAKNIQYF
DNA: TGCGCCAGCAGCCAAGATCCCGGGGAGGGAGCCAAAAACATTCAGTACTTC
length: 17
D: TRBD2
size: -
V: TRBV4-3
J: TRBJ2-4

CDR3: CASEVYNEQFF
DNA: TGTGCCAGCGAGGTCTACAATGAGCAGTTCTTC
length: 11
D: -
size: -
V: TRBV2
J: TRBJ2-1

CDR3: CASSNYRTGESGYTF
DNA: TGTGCCAGCAGCAATTACCGAACAGGGGAGAGTGGCTACACCTTC
length: 15
D: TRBD1
size: -
V: TRBV7-2
J: TRBJ1-2

CDR3: CASSQAGFDTGELFF
DNA: TGTGCCAGCAGCCAAGCGGGATTTGACACCGGGGAGCTGTTTTTT
length: 15
D: -
size: once
V: TRBV4-2
J: TRBJ2-2

CDR3: CASSPDSRETQYF
DNA: TGTGCCAGCAGTCCTGACAGTAGAGAGACCCAGTACTTC
length: 13
D: -
size: once
V: TRBV6-6
J: TRBJ2-5

CDR3: CASSEEQGAGGYTF
DNA: TGTGCCAGCAGTGAAGAACAGGGGGCGGGTGGCTACACCTTC
length: 14
D: TRBD1
size: -
V: TRBV6-1
J: TRBJ1-2

CDR3: CASRPAVQPTQYF
DNA: TGTGCCAGCAGACCAGCCGTACAGCCGACCCAGTACTTC
length: 13
D: -
size: -
V: TRBV7-2
J: TRBJ2-5

CDR3: CATGGVSNYGYTF
DNA: TGTGCCACCGGCGGGGTCTCTAACTATGGCTACACCTTC
length: 13
D: -
size: -
V: TRBV2
J: TRBJ1-2

CDR3: CASSQKIGQTRFYGYTF
DNA: TGTGCCAGCAGCCAAAAAATTGGGCAAACTCGTTTTTATGGCTACACCTTC
length: 17
D: -
size: -
V: TRBV5-6
J: TRBJ1-2

CDR3: CASIFAGTAYEQYF
DNA: TGTGCCAGCATTTTCGCCGGGACAGCCTACGAGCAGTACTTC
length: 14
D: TRBD1
size: -
V: TRBV6-1
J: TRBJ2-7

CDR3: CATSRDRRLAGRVSTGELFF
DNA: TGTGCCACCAGCAGAGATCGAAGACTAGCGGGGAGGGTTTCCACCGGGGAGCTGTTTTTT
length: 20
D: TRBD2
size: -
V: TRBV15
J: TRBJ2-2

CDR3: CASRPTGAGYGYTF
DNA: TGTGCCAGCAGACCCACAGGGGCCGGCTATGGCTACACCTTC
length: 14
D: TRBD1
size: -
V: TRBV27
J: TRBJ1-2

CDR3: CASSLSQGQGNGYTF
DNA: TGTGCCAGCAGTTTATCCCAGGGACAGGGCAATGGCTACACCTTC
length: 15
D: TRBD1
size: -
V: TRBV27
J: TRBJ1-2

CDR3: CASSHDFSSYEQYF
DNA: TGTGCCAGCAGCCATGACTTCAGCTCCTACGAGCAGTACTTC
length: 14
D: -
size: -
V: TRBV4-2
J: TRBJ2-7

CDR3: CASTPTGGPGNTIYF
DNA: TGTGCCAGCACTCCGACCGGGGGACCTGGAAACACCATATATTTT
length: 15
D: -
size: -
V: TRBV9
J: TRBJ1-3

CDR3: CASSEYGLAATGELFF
DNA: TGTGCCAGCAGTGAATATGGGCTAGCGGCAACCGGGGAGCTGTTTTTT
length: 16
D: TRBD2
size: -
V: TRBV25-1
J: TRBJ2-2

CDR3: CASNGTPATWREPQHF
DNA: TGCGCCAGCAATGGGACTCCGGCGACTTGGCGGGAGCCCCAGCATTTT
length: 16
D: -
size: -
V: TRBV23-1
J: TRBJ1-5

CDR3: CASSPGGYEQYF
DNA: TGTGCCAGCAGCCCTGGCGGTTACGAGCAGTACTTC
length: 12
D: -
size: -
V: TRBV7-3
J: TRBJ2-7

CDR3: CATTSGRPHDRPDEQFF
DNA: TGTGCCACTACTAGCGGGAGGCCCCACGACAGGCCCGATGAGCAGTTCTTC
length: 17
D: TRBD2
size: -
V: TRBV19
J: TRBJ2-1

CDR3: CASSRGPLGGSKNIQYF
DNA: TGTGCCAGTAGTCGAGGCCCCCTGGGTGGATCCAAAAACATTCAGTACTTC
length: 17
D: -
size: -
V: TRBV19
J: TRBJ2-4